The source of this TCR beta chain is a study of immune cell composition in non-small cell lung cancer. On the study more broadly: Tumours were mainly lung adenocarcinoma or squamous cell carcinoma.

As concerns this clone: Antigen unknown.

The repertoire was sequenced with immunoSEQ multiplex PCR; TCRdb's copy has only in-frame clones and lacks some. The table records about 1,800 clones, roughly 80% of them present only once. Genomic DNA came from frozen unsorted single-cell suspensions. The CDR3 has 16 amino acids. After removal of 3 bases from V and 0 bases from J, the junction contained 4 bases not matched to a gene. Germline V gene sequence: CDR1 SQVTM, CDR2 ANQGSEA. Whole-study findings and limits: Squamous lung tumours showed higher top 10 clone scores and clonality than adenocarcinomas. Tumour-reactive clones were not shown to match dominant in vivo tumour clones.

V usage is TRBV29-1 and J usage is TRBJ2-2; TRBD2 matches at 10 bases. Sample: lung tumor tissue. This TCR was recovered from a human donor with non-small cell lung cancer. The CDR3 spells CSVDGLAESNTGELFF. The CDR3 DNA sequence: TGCAGCGTTGACGGACTAGCGGAGTCGAACACCGGGGAGCTGTTTTTT.